Listed below are T cell receptor beta chains from one sample, sequenced in a study of T cells in Graves' hyperthyroidism and ophthalmopathy. From the multiplex PCR reads, TCRdb called clonotypes with MiXCR, one entry per CDR3 protein. The repertoire consists of fewer than 500,000 distinct CDR3 sequences, with about 14% occurring once and the leading ten covering 13%. Sequencing was carried out using blood. The receptors come from a man younger than 35 with Graves' ophthalmopathy. Both conserved end residues are part of each CDR3. The order of the fields is D gene, V gene, J gene, clone size, CDR3 protein, CDR3 DNA. The D gene is left open where the match is weak. The size of a clone is reported for some rows only, either as once, few or many, or as a class for expanded clones.

-	TRBV3-1	TRBJ2-3	many	CASSQETGVPTTQYF	TGTGCCAGCAGCCAAGAAACAGGAGTGCCGACTACGCAGTATTTT
-	TRBV4-2	TRBJ2-5	once	CVSSPGGNGETQYF	TGTGTCAGCAGCCCGGGCGGGAATGGGGAGACCCAGTACTTC
-	TRBV5-1	TRBJ1-1	many	CASSLTGSTEAFF	TGTGCCAGCAGCTTAACGGGCAGCACTGAAGCTTTCTTT
-	TRBV20-1	TRBJ2-7	few	CSARENYEQYF	TGCAGTGCTAGAGAGAATTACGAGCAGTACTTC
TRBD2	TRBV5-4	TRBJ2-5	-	CASSSPKAGVETQYF	TGTGCCAGCAGCTCCCCGAAGGCGGGAGTGGAGACCCAGTACTTC
TRBD1	TRBV12-3/TRBV12-4	TRBJ1-2	many	CASSFNRGAGGYTF	TGTGCCAGCAGTTTTAACAGGGGTGCAGGTGGCTACACCTTC
-	TRBV19	TRBJ1-3	-	CASSTGGNTIYF	TGTGCCAGTAGCACAGGAGGAAACACCATATATTTT
-	TRBV20-1	TRBJ2-2	many	CSAMREWYTGELFF	TGCAGTGCTATGAGGGAGTGGTACACCGGGGAGCTGTTTTTT
-	TRBV12-3/TRBV12-4	TRBJ1-5	-	CASSSDSRAGQPQHF	TGTGCCAGCAGTTCCGACAGCCGTGCGGGCCAGCCCCAGCATTTT
TRBD1	TRBV5-1	TRBJ1-4	many	CASSWGTVATNEKLFF	TGCGCCAGCAGCTGGGGGACAGTTGCAACTAATGAAAAACTGTTTTTT
-	TRBV2	TRBJ2-5	many	CASSEESVETQYF	TGTGCCAGCAGTGAAGAGTCCGTAGAGACCCAGTACTTC
-	TRBV20-1	TRBJ1-1	many	CSARDPGAFF	TGCAGTGCTAGAGACCCCGGAGCTTTCTTT
-	TRBV2	TRBJ2-7	few	CASTRGSGDEQYF	TGTGCCAGCACCCGGGGGTCTGGCGACGAGCAGTACTTC
TRBD2	TRBV29-1	TRBJ2-1	many	CSVAGGVYNEQFF	TGCAGCGTAGCGGGAGGTGTCTACAATGAGCAGTTCTTC
-	TRBV11-2	TRBJ2-1	-	CASSSPNANEQFF	TGTGCCAGCAGCTCCCCGAACGCCAATGAGCAGTTCTTC
-	TRBV7-8	TRBJ2-2	few	CASSLLPGCTGELFF	TGTGCCAGCAGCTTACTTCCGGGGTGCACCGGGGAGCTGTTTTTT
-	TRBV6-1	TRBJ1-1	many	CASSEFLESEAFF	TGTGCCAGCAGTGAATTTCTGGAATCTGAAGCTTTCTTT
-	TRBV11-2	TRBJ2-2	many	CASSLVPDGPGELFF	TGTGCCAGCAGCTTAGTCCCCGACGGTCCCGGGGAGCTGTTTTTT
-	TRBV6-1	TRBJ2-7	many	CASSENQGVLYEQYF	TGTGCCAGCAGTGAAAATCAAGGCGTTCTCTACGAGCAGTACTTC
-	TRBV14	TRBJ1-1	once	CTSSQVGLNTEAFF	TGTACCAGCAGCCAAGTAGGGCTAAACACTGAAGCTTTCTTT
-	TRBV20-1	TRBJ1-4	-	CSAPRAGAAGEKLFF	TGCAGTGCCCCCCGCGCCGGGGCCGCGGGGGAAAAACTGTTTTTT
TRBD1	TRBV7-3	TRBJ2-1	many	CASSSRDRAGEQFF	TGTGCCAGCAGCTCCAGGGACAGGGCCGGTGAGCAGTTCTTC
TRBD2	TRBV29-1	TRBJ2-1	many	CSVERLAGAYNEQFF	TGCAGCGTTGAACGACTAGCGGGAGCCTACAATGAGCAGTTCTTC
TRBD2	TRBV28	TRBJ2-1	many	CASSSPGTSGSWRNNNEQFF	TGTGCCAGCAGTTCTCCCGGGACTAGCGGGAGTTGGAGGAATAACAATGAGCAGTTCTTC
-	TRBV6-5	TRBJ1-1	many	CASSYRPTVNTEAFF	TGTGCCAGCAGTTACCGACCGACAGTAAACACTGAAGCTTTCTTT
TRBD1	TRBV6-1	TRBJ2-7	few	CASSLTGPPYEQYF	TGTGCCAGCAGCCTGACAGGGCCCCCCTACGAGCAGTACTTC
-	TRBV4-1	TRBJ1-1	many	CASSPRKMNTEAFF	TGCGCCAGCAGCCCTAGGAAGATGAACACTGAAGCTTTCTTT
-	TRBV6-1	TRBJ2-2	many	CASSEGEAHRRIGELFF	TGTGCCAGCAGTGAAGGGGAGGCCCACCGTCGGATCGGGGAGCTGTTTTTT
-	TRBV7-9	TRBJ2-7	-	CASSLEGTASYEQYF	TGTGCCAGCAGCTTAGAGGGGACGGCCTCCTACGAGCAGTACTTC
-	TRBV20-1	TRBJ2-7	many	CSAIDGTYEQYF	TGCAGTGCTATAGACGGGACCTACGAGCAGTACTTC
TRBD1	TRBV11-2	TRBJ1-2	many	CASSLSHRGLGYGYTF	TGTGCCAGCAGCTTAAGCCACAGGGGTCTGGGCTATGGCTACACCTTC
-	TRBV20-1	TRBJ1-1	many	CSARPWNTEAFF	TGCAGTGCTCGACCGTGGAACACTGAAGCTTTCTTT
TRBD1	TRBV20-1	TRBJ1-1	many	CSPLIGPGQGNTEAFF	TGCAGTCCGCTAATCGGTCCCGGACAGGGGAACACTGAAGCTTTCTTT
-	TRBV6-1	TRBJ2-7	few	CASSESGHSSYEQYF	TGTGCCAGCAGTGAATCGGGCCATAGCTCCTACGAGCAGTACTTC
TRBD2	TRBV7-2	TRBJ2-2	-	CASSLVATSPNTGELFF	TGTGCCAGCAGCTTAGTTGCGACTAGCCCGAACACCGGGGAGCTGTTTTTT
TRBD1	TRBV10-3	TRBJ1-1	many	CAIRIPGQGGTEAFF	TGTGCCATCAGGATCCCGGGACAGGGAGGCACTGAAGCTTTCTTT
-	TRBV11-2	TRBJ2-7	many	CASSAGVVYEQYF	TGTGCCAGCAGCGCAGGGGTGGTCTACGAGCAGTACTTC
-	TRBV24-1	TRBJ2-5	many	CATSLPPVDTQYF	TGTGCCACCAGTCTCCCCCCGGTTGATACCCAGTACTTC
-	TRBV6-1	TRBJ2-5	-	CASNPSGTQETQYF	TGTGCCAGTAACCCTTCAGGGACACAAGAGACCCAGTACTTC
TRBD1	TRBV7-2	TRBJ1-6	many	CASSSGTGLSPLHF	TGTGCCAGCAGCTCCGGGACAGGGCTTTCACCCCTCCACTTT
-	TRBV10-2	TRBJ1-1	-	CASSETSSGAEAFF	TGCGCCAGCAGTGAAACCTCATCGGGCGCTGAAGCTTTCTTT
-	TRBV11-2	TRBJ1-5	many	CASSLEGVSNQPQHF	TGTGCCAGCAGCTTAGAAGGGGTTAGCAATCAGCCCCAGCATTTT
-	TRBV20-1	TRBJ2-2	many	CSARDRSYTGELFF	TGCAGTGCTAGAGATCGGAGCTACACCGGGGAGCTGTTTTTT
-	TRBV13	TRBJ2-5	many	CASSSGSVVETQYF	TGTGCCAGCAGCTCGGGGTCCGTCGTAGAGACCCAGTACTTC
TRBD1	TRBV12-3/TRBV12-4	TRBJ1-5	once	CASSLSGTGIQPQHF	TGTGCCAGCAGTTTATCCGGGACAGGGATTCAGCCCCAGCATTTT
-	TRBV20-1	TRBJ1-5	many	CSARPQADQPQHF	TGCAGTGCTAGACCACAGGCCGATCAGCCCCAGCATTTT
-	TRBV6-1	TRBJ2-2	-	CASSEVGPGELFF	TGTGCCAGCAGCGAGGTGGGGCCCGGGGAGCTGTTTTTT
-	TRBV9	TRBJ2-7	many	CASSVGGPGAYEQYF	TGTGCCAGCAGCGTAGGAGGCCCGGGCGCCTACGAGCAGTACTTC
TRBD2	TRBV13	TRBJ2-1	many	CASSPGTSGSGFF	TGTGCCAGCAGCCCCGGGACTAGCGGGAGCGGGTTCTTC
TRBD1	TRBV7-9	TRBJ2-5	-	CASSHPAGTGGFQETQYF	TGTGCCAGCAGCCATCCGGCCGGGACAGGGGGCTTCCAAGAGACCCAGTACTTC